The 11 T cell receptor beta chains given below trace back to one sample, sequenced in a study of blood T cell repertoires in COVID-19 (dated by TCRdb to the early 2020s). Library creation used the immunoSEQ multiplex PCR assay. In TCRdb, the immuneACCESS table is reduced to in-frame sequences with V and J assigned. These tables do not hold every clone; where another copy was compared, an unresolved V gene accounts for under half, and the others remain unexplained. The sample records 55,000 to 75,000 clones, about 82% of which are singletons. The ten largest clones capture around 9.7% of the sample. The source material was peripheral blood. The receptors here all came from a human donor in a cohort sampled during active COVID-19.

This chain joins TRBV27 and TRBJ1-4, with D tentatively TRBD1 (6 bases). This CDR3 is 16 amino acids long. CDR1 and CDR2 (germline): MNHEY, SMNVEV (reference sequence). The germline V and J ends were trimmed by 0 bases and 7 bases, with 15 bases remaining between them. CDR3 amino acids: CASSLSGAGVGEKLFF. The DNA for the CDR3 is TGTGCCAGCAGTTTATCTGGGGCAGGGGTTGGTGAAAAACTGTTTTTT. The full variable domain, rest sourced from reference TRBV27 and TRBJ1-4, is EAQVTQNPRYLITVTGKKLTVTCSQNMNHEYMSWYRQDPGLGLRQIYYSMNVEVTDKGDVPEGYKVSRKEKRNFPLILESPSPNQTSLYFCASSLSGAGVGEKLFFGSGTQLSVL.

The V gene is TRBV28, the J gene TRBJ1-6; D perhaps matches TRBD1 (5 bases). The CDR3 is 16 amino acids. V lost 5 bases and J lost 4, with 15 bases in between. CDR1 and CDR2 from the germline V gene are MDHEN and SYDVKM. This chain's CDR3 is CASSPSGGTYNSPLHF. In DNA form, the CDR3 reads TGTGCCAGCAGTCCCAGCGGGGGAACTTATAATTCACCCCTCCACTTT.

V and J are TRBV18 and TRBJ2-6; 8 bases match TRBD1. The V and J ends lost 6 bases and 4 bases, in that order; junction bases with no gene match: 5. Germline V gives CDR1 KGHSH, CDR2 LQKENI. The CDR3 runs 15 residues. The CDR3 reads CASSQGQAGANVLTF. The CDR3 coding sequence is TGTGCCAGCTCGCAGGGACAGGCGGGGGCCAACGTCCTGACTTTC. The whole variable domain, filled in from reference TRBV18 and TRBJ2-6, reads NAGVMQNPRHLVRRRGQEARLRCSPMKGHSHVYWYRQLPEEGLKFMVYLQKENIIDESGMPKERFSAEFPKEGPSILRIQQVVRGDSAAYFCASSQGQAGANVLTFGAGSRLTVL.

This clone was picked up one time. The chain recombines TRBV27 with TRBJ2-7; TRBD1 matches 9 bases. Per the germline V gene, CDR1 is MNHEY and CDR2 is SMNVEV (reference sequence). The CDR3 loop spans 15 amino acids. The V and J ends lost 4 bases and 7 bases, in that order; junction bases with no gene match: 11. The CDR3 coding sequence is TGTGCCAGCAGTTCCTCACAGGGGGCCCCGAGTGAGCAGTACTTC. It codes for CASSSSQGAPSEQYF.

The rearrangement links TRBV5-6 to TRBJ2-7, with 10 bases matching TRBD1. CDR1 is SGHDT, CDR2 YYEEEE, per germline. The CDR3 is 14 amino acids. V lost 2 bases and J lost 4; bases outside the gene matches: 3. The CDR3 loop reads CASSLAGQGYEQYF. CDR3 nucleotides: TGTGCCAGCAGCTTAGCGGGACAGGGGTACGAGCAGTACTTC.

This clone showed up just once. The rearrangement uses TRBV6-1 and TRBJ2-3; no definite D call. V was clipped by 1 base and J by 3 bases, with 14 bases between them. This CDR3 spans 16 amino acids. The germline V gene has CDR1 MNHNS and CDR2 SASEGT. This CDR3 is CASSEDVQRSTDTQYF. The CDR3 DNA sequence: TGTGCCAGCAGTGAAGACGTACAACGGAGTACAGATACGCAGTATTTT.

The chain couples TRBV5-4 to TRBJ1-2, with TRBD1 matching over 7 bases. The V segment lost 0 bases and the J segment 4 bases; nucleotides outside the gene matches: 3. CDR3 length equals 14 residues. Germline V gene data show CDR1 as SGHNT and CDR2 as YYREEE (reference sequence). CDR3 sequence reads: CASSLDRGGYGYTF. In DNA form, the CDR3 reads TGTGCCAGCAGCTTGGACAGGGGCGGCTATGGCTACACCTTC.

The V and J genes are TRBV7-3 and TRBJ2-2; TRBD2 is a possible D gene (6 bases). With 6 bases removed from V and 1 base from J, the gap between germline ends came to 9 bases. Germline V gives CDR1 SGHTA, CDR2 FQGTGA. The CDR3 length is 14 residues. Here the CDR3 DNA reads TGTGCCAGCAGGAGGGACTTGAACACCGGGGAGCTGTTTTTT. It is translated as CASRRDLNTGELFF.

The table lists this clone with a few counts. V and J are TRBV28 and TRBJ1-6; possible D gene TRBD1, 6 bases. The length of the CDR3 is 14 residues. V lost 7 bases to trimming and J lost 3 bases, with 10 bases between them. The germline V gene encodes CDR1 MDHEN and CDR2 SYDVKM. CDR3 bases: TGTGCCAGCACCCAGGGGATCTATAATTCACCCCTCCACTTT. Its translation: CASTQGIYNSPLHF.

V gene TRBV7-2 combines with J gene TRBJ2-4; TRBD1 agrees at 9 bases. CDR1 is SGHTA and CDR2 is FQGNSA in the germline V gene. This CDR3 contains 14 residues. With 7 bases clipped from V and 5 bases from J, the junction kept 6 bases outside the gene matches. In DNA form, the CDR3 reads TGTGCCAGCAACAGGGGACAGGGTGAAAACATTCAGTACTTC. This translates into CASNRGQGENIQYF.

This clone was recorded only once. The CDR3 here is CASSSYSFAAGDTQYF. CDR3 coding DNA: TGTGCCAGCAGTTCCTACTCCTTCGCCGCCGGAGATACGCAGTATTTT. V is TRBV6-5 and J is TRBJ2-3, with D hard to call. V shed 4 bases and J shed 5 bases, with 19 bases lying between them. This CDR3 has 16 residues. CDR1 and CDR2 from the germline V gene are MNHEY and SVGAGI.